This note documents a single T cell receptor beta chain sequence. Its antigen is currently unknown. The CDR3 length is 15 residues. Trimming pared 3 bases from V and 2 bases from J, leaving 11 bases between. Germline V gives CDR1 MGHRA, CDR2 YSYEKL. Libraries were prepared by immunoSEQ multiplex PCR; TCRdb keeps only in-frame clonotypes and omits some of them. The repertoire holds 50,000 to 70,000 clones, around 87% seen once, with around an eighth in the top ten. The data stem from a study of OX40 agonist ivuxolimab in advanced cancers. General study findings and limits: Partly responding patients at 0.1-3.0 mg/kg showed some of the smallest clonal expansion.

This chain joins TRBV4-1 and TRBJ2-1; D ambiguous. Sample: CD4+ or CD8+ T cells sorted from blood, taken in a trial of the OX40 agonist ivuxolimab. The clonotype originates from an adult with an advanced solid tumor such as melanoma, head and neck, liver or kidney cancer. In nucleotides, the CDR3 is TGCGCCAGCAGCCATATCAAGGGCGCCTACAATGAGCAGTTCTTC. The encoded protein is CASSHIKGAYNEQFF.